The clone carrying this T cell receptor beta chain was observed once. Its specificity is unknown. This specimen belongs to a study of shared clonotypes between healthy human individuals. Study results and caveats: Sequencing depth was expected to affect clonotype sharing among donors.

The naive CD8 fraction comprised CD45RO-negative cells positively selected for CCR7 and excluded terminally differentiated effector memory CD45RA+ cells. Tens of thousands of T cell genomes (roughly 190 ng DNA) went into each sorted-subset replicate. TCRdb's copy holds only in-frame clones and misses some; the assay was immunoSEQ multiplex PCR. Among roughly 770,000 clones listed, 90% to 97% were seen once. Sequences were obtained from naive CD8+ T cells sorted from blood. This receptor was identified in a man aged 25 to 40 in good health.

The CDR3: CASSLSFRDTEAFF. CDR3 bases: TGTGCCAGCAGCTTGAGTTTCCGGGACACTGAAGCTTTCTTT. The V and J genes are TRBV5-6 and TRBJ1-1, with D uncertain. Per germline, CDR1 SGHDT and CDR2 YYEEEE. The CDR3 is 14 amino acids. V dropped 1 base and J dropped 3 bases, with 10 bases sitting between them.